The 16 T cell receptor beta chains given below trace back to one sample, sequenced in a study of OX40 agonist ivuxolimab in advanced cancers. Profiling relied on immunoSEQ multiplex PCR, and the TCRdb table lists in-frame clones only, not all of them. The data show under 80,000 clones, roughly 85% seen once. The sample consisted of CD4+ or CD8+ T cells sorted from blood, taken in a trial of the OX40 agonist ivuxolimab. These receptors originate from an adult with an advanced solid tumor such as melanoma, head and neck, liver or kidney cancer.

The genes are TRBV11-2 and TRBJ1-2; TRBD1 is a possible D gene (6 bases). Germline V gene data show CDR1 as SGHAT and CDR2 as FQNNGV. Deletions cut 5 bases from V and 0 bases from J, with 10 bases between. CDR3 size: 14 residues. In DNA form, the CDR3 reads TGTGCCAGCAGCAGAGACAGGACTAACTATGGCTACACCTTC. It specifies CASSRDRTNYGYTF.

The V call is TRBV5-1, the J call TRBJ2-5; the match to TRBD1 covers 9 bases. The V and J ends lost 3 bases and 5 bases, in that order; junction bases with no gene match: 8. The CDR3 consists of 15 residues. From germline, CDR1 is SGHRS and CDR2 YFSETQ. CDR3 sequence reads: CASSSQGQGLETQYF. In DNA, the CDR3 is TGCGCCAGCAGCTCACAAGGACAGGGGTTGGAGACCCAGTACTTC.

The gene calls are TRBV15 and TRBJ2-2; TRBD1 matches at 10 bases. Germline CDR1 is LNHNV and CDR2 is YYDKDF (reference sequence). Trimming removed 0 bases from V and 4 bases from J; junction bases left unmatched: 2. The CDR3 has 16 amino acids. This chain's CDR3 is CATSRDWTGGTGELFF. CDR3 bases: TGTGCCACCAGCAGAGATTGGACAGGGGGCACCGGGGAGCTGTTTTTT.

The rearrangement uses TRBV7-2 and TRBJ2-4, with TRBD1 identical over 9 bases. Per germline, CDR1 SGHTA and CDR2 FQGNSA. The CDR3 is made up of 16 amino acids. V shed 5 bases and J 4 bases; nucleotides not matched to a gene: 9. The CDR3 reads CASSPNTGTGKNIQYF. As DNA, the CDR3 is TGTGCCAGCAGCCCAAATACCGGGACAGGGAAAAACATTCAGTACTTC.

The V call is TRBV6-1, the J call TRBJ2-3; possible D gene TRBD2, 6 bases. Germline V gene data show CDR1 as MNHNS and CDR2 as SASEGT. The ends were cut back, 2 bases at V and 1 base at J, with 13 bases in the middle. The CDR3 is 16 amino acids. Here the CDR3 reads CASSELPGVGTDTQYF. CDR3 DNA: TGTGCCAGCAGTGAACTCCCGGGGGTGGGCACAGATACGCAGTATTTT.

This clone was seen only a few times. V usage is TRBV7-3 and J usage is TRBJ1-1; no clear D. CDR1 is SGHTA and CDR2 is FQGTGA in the germline V gene. Trimming left V 5 bases short and J 0 bases short, with 19 bases between. CDR3 size: 17 residues. CDR3 protein: CASSLLLGIRMNTEAFF. The CDR3 nucleotides read TGTGCCAGCAGCCTCCTCCTGGGGATACGGATGAACACTGAAGCTTTCTTT.

This clone was detected once. This chain links TRBV6-5 with TRBJ1-6; unclear D gene. V was cut by 2 bases and J by 7 bases, with 6 bases left in between. The CDR3 spans 13 residues. CDR1 is MNHEY and CDR2 is SVGAGI in the germline V gene. The CDR3 here is CASSYGRNSPLHF. The CDR3 DNA sequence: TGTGCCAGCAGTTACGGCCGCAATTCACCCCTCCACTTT.

This clone turned up a few times. The chain joins TRBV4-3 to TRBJ2-4, with 7 bases matching TRBD2. V gave up 0 bases and J gave up 2 bases; unmatched junction bases: 4. CDR1 and CDR2 (germline): LGHNA, YSLEER. The CDR3 contains 16 residues. Here the CDR3 reads CASSQDLSGSKNIQYF. CDR3 in DNA: TGCGCCAGCAGCCAAGACCTTAGCGGGTCCAAAAACATTCAGTACTTC.

The chain couples TRBV5-5 to TRBJ2-5, with D perhaps TRBD2 (5 bases). With 6 bases removed from V and 2 bases from J, the gap between germline ends came to 26 bases. CDR3 size: 18 residues. Germline CDR1 SGHKS, CDR2 YYEKEE (reference sequence). The CDR3 region is CASTAGGAGLPGQETQYF. The CDR3 DNA follows: TGTGCCAGCACCGCGGGTGGCGCGGGCCTTCCGGGGCAAGAGACCCAGTACTTC. Using reference TRBV5-5 and TRBJ2-5 for the parts outside the CDR3, the full variable domain is DAGVTQSPTHLIKTRGQQVTLRCSPISGHKSVSWYQQVLGQGPQFIFQYYEKEERGRGNFPDRFSARQFPNYSSELNVNALLLGDSALYLCASTAGGAGLPGQETQYFGPGTRLLVL.

This chain connects TRBV28 to TRBJ2-5; D possibly corresponds to TRBD1 (6 bases). This CDR3 has 15 amino acids. V was cut by 7 bases and J by 2 bases, with 17 bases left in between. The germline V gene encodes CDR1 MDHEN and CDR2 SYDVKM. CDR3 in amino acids: CASIAAGDLQETQYF. Here the CDR3 DNA reads TGTGCCAGCATCGCGGCAGGGGACCTTCAAGAGACCCAGTACTTC.

The count of this clone is one. The rearrangement links TRBV9 to TRBJ1-6; 9 nucleotides agree with TRBD1. CDR1 SGDLS and CDR2 YYNGEE come from the germline V gene. V lost 2 bases and J lost 8; bases outside the gene matches: 8. The CDR3 is made up of 16 amino acids. CDR3 DNA sequence: TGTGCCAGCAGCGTCCCTGACAGGGGGGGTGATTCACCCCTCCACTTT. Its protein is CASSVPDRGGDSPLHF. The full variable domain, completed using reference TRBV9 and TRBJ1-6, is DSGVTQTPKHLITATGQRVTLRCSPRSGDLSVYWYQQSLDQGLQFLIQYYNGEERAKGNILERFSAQQFPDLHSELNLSSLELGDSALYFCASSVPDRGGDSPLHFGNGTRLTVT.

The genes are TRBV9 and TRBJ1-1; maybe TRBD1 (6 bases). The germline CDR1 and CDR2 sequences are SGDLS and YYNGEE. The germline V and J ends were trimmed by 2 bases and 4 bases, with 18 bases remaining between them. The length of the CDR3 is 16 residues. The chain's CDR3 is CASSVLPSGDTTEAFF. CDR3 coding DNA: TGTGCCAGCAGCGTTCTGCCTTCGGGGGACACCACTGAAGCTTTCTTT.

The chain uses TRBV9 and TRBJ2-7; the D call may be TRBD1 or TRBD2 (5 bases each). The germline V and J ends were trimmed by 4 bases and 6 bases, with 20 bases remaining between them. The germline V gene encodes CDR1 SGDLS and CDR2 YYNGEE. This CDR3 region has 15 residues. CDR3: CASSPGSGGVFEQYF. Written as DNA, the CDR3 is TGTGCCAGCAGCCCAGGTTCTGGGGGTGTTTTCGAGCAGTACTTC.

This sequence joins TRBV30 and TRBJ2-7, with D perhaps assigned TRBD1 or TRBD2 (6 bases each). This CDR3 comprises 13 residues. V lost 3 bases and J 5 bases, leaving 14 bases between the germline ends. CDR1 is GTSNPN, CDR2 SVGIG, per germline (reference sequence). CDR3 protein: CAWSGGSPDEQYF. The CDR3 region has the DNA TGTGCCTGGAGCGGGGGCTCGCCTGACGAGCAGTACTTC.

The chain couples TRBV5-6 to TRBJ2-7, with TRBD1 matching 7 bases. V was clipped by 4 bases and J by 2 bases; unmatched bases: 6. The CDR3 runs 14 residues. Per the germline V gene, CDR1 is SGHDT and CDR2 is YYEEEE. CDR3 sequence: CASSLRQGPYEQYF. In DNA form, the CDR3 reads TGTGCCAGCAGCCTACGACAGGGCCCCTACGAGCAGTACTTC.

The V gene is TRBV9, the J gene TRBJ1-6, with TRBD1 as a possible D gene (6 bases). V shed 4 bases and J shed 5 bases, with 16 bases lying between them. Germline CDR1 and CDR2: SGDLS and YYNGEE. CDR3 length: 16 residues. CDR3 in DNA: TGTGCCAGCAGCCCTTTGGGAGGGGGGCATAATTCACCCCTCCACTTT. This encodes CASSPLGGGHNSPLHF. Based on the CDR3 plus reference TRBV9 and TRBJ1-6, the full variable domain is DSGVTQTPKHLITATGQRVTLRCSPRSGDLSVYWYQQSLDQGLQFLIQYYNGEERAKGNILERFSAQQFPDLHSELNLSSLELGDSALYFCASSPLGGGHNSPLHFGNGTRLTVT.